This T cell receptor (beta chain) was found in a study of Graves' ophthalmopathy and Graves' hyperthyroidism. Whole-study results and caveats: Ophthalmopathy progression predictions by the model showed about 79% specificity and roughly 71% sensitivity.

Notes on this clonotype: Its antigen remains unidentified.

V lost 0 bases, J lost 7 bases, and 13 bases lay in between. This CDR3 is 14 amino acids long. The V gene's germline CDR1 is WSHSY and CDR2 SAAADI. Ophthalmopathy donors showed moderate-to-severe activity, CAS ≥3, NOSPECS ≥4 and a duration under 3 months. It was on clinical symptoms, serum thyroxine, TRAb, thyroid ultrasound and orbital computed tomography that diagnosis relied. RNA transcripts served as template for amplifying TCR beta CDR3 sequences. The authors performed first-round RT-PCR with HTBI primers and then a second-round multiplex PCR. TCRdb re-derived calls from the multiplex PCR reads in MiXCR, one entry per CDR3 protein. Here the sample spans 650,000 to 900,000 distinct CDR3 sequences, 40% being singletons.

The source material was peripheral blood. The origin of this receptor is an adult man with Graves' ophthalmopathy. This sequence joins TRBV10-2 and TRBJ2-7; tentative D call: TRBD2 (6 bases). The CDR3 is CASSESSGEWEQYF. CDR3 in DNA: TGCGCCAGCAGTGAGTCGTCGGGGGAGTGGGAGCAGTACTTC.